A selection of T cell receptor beta chains follows, all from one sample in a study of shared clonotypes between healthy human individuals. Clones were read by immunoSEQ multiplex PCR, and TCRdb kept only the in-frame ones, dropping some. This table holds over 1.5 million clones, 98% found once. The sequenced sample was naive CD4+ T cells sorted from blood. The origin of the receptors is a man aged 25 to 45 in good health. Each CDR3 is given with its conserved first and last residue. Each record gives: clone size, D gene, V gene, J gene, CDR3 DNA, CDR3 protein. D genes are given only for firm matches. Clone size is given for some rows only: seen once, a few or many times, or a class if the clone is expanded.

>-|-|TRBV29-1|TRBJ1-3
TGCAGCGTTGGGGATGGAAACACCATATATTTT
CSVGDGNTIYF
>-|-|TRBV5-1|TRBJ2-3
TGCGCCAGCGGGGCTTTGGATACGCAGTATTTT
CASGALDTQYF
>-|-|TRBV4-1|TRBJ2-3
TGCGCCAGCAGCCAAGATACGACGCAGTATTTT
CASSQDTTQYF
>-|-|TRBV5-4|TRBJ2-1
TGTGCCAGCAGCTTTCCCGGCGGGGAGCAGTTCTTC
CASSFPGGEQFF
>once|TRBD1|TRBV9|TRBJ2-5
TGTGCCAGCAGCGTAGTACCGACAGGGGCAGAGACCCAGTACTTC
CASSVVPTGAETQYF
>-|TRBD2|TRBV11-2|TRBJ2-1
TGTGCCAGCAGCTTACTAGCGGGAGGGCCCTCCTACAATGAGCAGTTCTTC
CASSLLAGGPSYNEQFF
>-|-|TRBV6-1|TRBJ1-5
TGTGCCAGCTTCGACAGGAAAGGGAATCAGCCCCAGCATTTT
CASFDRKGNQPQHF
>-|-|TRBV5-5|TRBJ2-7
TGTGCCAGCAGCTCCGCGACGGTCTGGTACTTC
CASSSATVWYF
>-|-|TRBV7-9|TRBJ1-5
TGTGCCAGCAGCTTAGGGGGGGCTCGTTATAGCAATCAGCCCCAGCATTTT
CASSLGGARYSNQPQHF
>-|-|TRBV6-5|TRBJ1-4
TGTGCCAGCAGTTACTACGGGGGGAATGAAAAACTGTTTTTT
CASSYYGGNEKLFF
>-|-|TRBV19|TRBJ1-4
TGTGCCAGTAGTGGCCTGGGAGCTTTTAATGAAAAACTGTTTTTT
CASSGLGAFNEKLFF
>-|-|TRBV14|TRBJ2-5
TGTGCCAGCAGCCAAGGTGGGGTGCAGACCCAGTACTTC
CASSQGGVQTQYF
>-|-|TRBV9|TRBJ1-6
TGTGCCAGCAGCGTTGGGGGAGATAATTCACCCCTCCACTTT
CASSVGGDNSPLHF
>-|-|TRBV4-2|TRBJ2-7
TGTGCCAGCAGCCAAGGTGGAGGGAGTGTCACCGACCTGGGGTCGAACTACGAGCAGTACTTC
CASSQGGGSVTDLGSNYEQYF
>-|-|TRBV18|TRBJ1-1
TGTGCCAGCTCACTTACTGATGGTACTGAAGCTTTCTTT
CASSLTDGTEAFF